This TCR beta chain originates from a study of beta chain features in type 1 diabetes. For the study at large: Age and gender were similar between patients and healthy donors, as were cell yields.

There are a few counts of this clone. The target antigen is unknown. All of the sorted populations showed purity greater than 98%. Germline V gene sequence: CDR1 SGHTA, CDR2 FQGTGA. V was clipped by 5 bases and J by 4 bases, with 15 bases between them. CDR3 size: 16 residues. Investigators reverse transcribed all isolated RNA, so they sequenced expressed TCRB transcripts. Some clones are missing from TCRdb's copy, which holds only in-frame ones; the method was immunoSEQ multiplex PCR. This sample has around 130,000 clones, with about 10% found just once. General observations from the study: Patients with Type 1 diabetes showed moderately but significantly shorter TCRB CDR3s in all four CD4+ subsets. For patients, the naive, central memory and Treg TCRB repertoires appeared more alike than for healthy donors. In patients and controls equally, PCR might favor templates that are shorter.

The TCR originated in a man aged 30-40 years with type 1 diabetes. The chain recombines TRBV7-3 with TRBJ2-6; D possibly corresponds to TRBD1 (6 bases). The material sequenced was central memory CD4+ T cells from blood. CDR3 region: CASSEFTGSGANVLTF. The CDR3 DNA reads TGTGCCAGCAGCGAATTTACAGGGTCGGGGGCCAACGTCCTGACTTTC.